Sequencing of this TCR beta chain was carried out in a study of blood T cell repertoires in COVID-19. Study details: Acute and convalescent COVID-19 specimens originated in the United States, Italy and Spain. PBMCs, B-cell-depleted T cells, or T cells were the source of the cDNA or gDNA that made up the material.

This CDR3 is built from 12 residues. V was pared by 4 bases and J by 7 bases, with 11 bases between. From germline, CDR1 is SGHDT and CDR2 YYEEEE. Profiling relied on immunoSEQ multiplex PCR, and the TCRdb table lists in-frame clones only, not all of them. The sample includes 25,000 to 35,000 clones, roughly 89% of them seen just once. Sequences were obtained from peripheral blood. The chain carries TRBV5-6 and TRBJ1-1; TRBD1 is a possible D gene (5 bases). The source of this sequence is an elderly man with acute or convalescent COVID-19. The CDR3 DNA reads as TGTGCCAGCAGCCCCGGGAGGGGTGAAGCTTTCTTT. It specifies CASSPGRGEAFF.